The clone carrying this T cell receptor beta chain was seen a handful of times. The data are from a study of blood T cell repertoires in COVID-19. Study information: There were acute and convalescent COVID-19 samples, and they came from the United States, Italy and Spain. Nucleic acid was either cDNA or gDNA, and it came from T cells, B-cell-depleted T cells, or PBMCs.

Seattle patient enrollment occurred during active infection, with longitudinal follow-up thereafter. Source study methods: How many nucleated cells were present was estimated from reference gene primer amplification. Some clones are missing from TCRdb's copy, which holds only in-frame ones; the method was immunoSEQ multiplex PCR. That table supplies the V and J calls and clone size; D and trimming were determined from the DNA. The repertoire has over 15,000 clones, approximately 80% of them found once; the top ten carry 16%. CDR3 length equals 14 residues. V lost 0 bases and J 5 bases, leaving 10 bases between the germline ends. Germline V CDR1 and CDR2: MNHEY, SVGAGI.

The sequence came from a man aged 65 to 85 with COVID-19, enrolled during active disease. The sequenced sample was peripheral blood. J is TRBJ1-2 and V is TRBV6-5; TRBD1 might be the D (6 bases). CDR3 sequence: CASSYSGDTYGYTF. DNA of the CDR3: TGTGCCAGCAGTTACTCTGGGGACACGTATGGCTACACCTTC.